These 25 T cell receptor beta chains share one sample of origin, sequenced in a study of shared clonotypes between healthy human individuals. The method was immunoSEQ multiplex PCR; TCRdb's version includes in-frame clones alone and lacks a portion of them. The table has fewer than 3 million clones, 85% to 95% seen once. What was sequenced was naive CD4+ T cells from PBMCs. As for subset: CD45RA+ positively selected. The source of these receptors is a man aged 18 to 30 in good health. Some clones in this sample may be carry-over from other donors' samples.

Note on this clone: At one boundary the junction diverges from the germline segment, which might be a read error. The chain links TRBV2 to TRBJ2-7; tentatively, D is TRBD1 or TRBD2 (5 bases each). The germline CDR1 and CDR2 sequences are SNHLY and FYNNEI. The CDR3 totals 14 residues. In nucleotides, the CDR3 is TGTGCCAGCAGTGAATTCGGGACGGGACGCGAAGTCGACTTC. Residues: CASSEFGTGREVDF.

This clone has just a few counts. CDR3 protein: CASRGVAGVAKNIQYF. The CDR3 region has the DNA TGTGCAAGTCGCGGAGTAGCGGGCGTAGCCAAAAACATTCAGTACTTC. The V and J genes are TRBV12-2 and TRBJ2-4; the tabulated D call, TRBD2, remains unverified against the DNA. TRBV12-2 is a pseudogene. The CDR3 spans 16 residues.

This clone has only one observation. The chain is built from TRBV10-3 and TRBJ2-5, with TRBD2 identical over 7 bases. Germline loops: CDR1 ENHRY, CDR2 SYGVKD. The CDR3 has 14 amino acids. The V and J ends lost 4 bases and 2 bases, in that order; junction bases with no gene match: 4. This chain's CDR3 is CAISGSGSQETQYF. The CDR3 nucleotides read TGTGCCATCAGTGGTAGCGGGTCACAAGAGACCCAGTACTTC.

The table lists this clone with a count of one. The V call is TRBV7-9, the J call TRBJ2-3; TRBD2 matches at 13 bases. J gave up 2 bases and V 6 bases, and 14 bases lay outside the gene matches. CDR3 size: 19 residues. Germline V CDR1 and CDR2: SEHNR, FQNEAQ (reference sequence). The CDR3 region has the DNA TGTGCCAGCAGGCCAGGCCTCAGACTAGCGGGAGGAACCACAGATACGCAGTATTTT. Its protein is CASRPGLRLAGGTTDTQYF.

For this clone: The sample holds other DNA sequences that translate to the same CDR3. This sequence joins TRBV10-3 and TRBJ2-7; no reliable D call. V gave up 2 bases and J gave up 4 bases, with 3 bases separating them. This CDR3 has 11 amino acids. Germline CDR1 and CDR2: ENHRY and SYGVKD. CDR3: CAISEGYEQYF. CDR3 nucleotides: TGTGCCATCAGTGAGGGATACGAGCAGTACTTC.

J is TRBJ2-3 and V is TRBV11-2; D not resolved. Per germline, CDR1 SGHAT and CDR2 FQNNGV. V shed 5 bases and J shed 5 bases, with 8 bases lying between them. This CDR3 is 12 amino acids long. CDR3 nucleotides: TGTGCCAGCAGCCCCAACCAAGATACGCAGTATTTT. Translation gives CASSPNQDTQYF.

A remark on this clone: Other DNA sequences in this specimen translate into the identical CDR3. The chain joins TRBV14 to TRBJ1-1; D is uncertain. Trimming shortened V by 2 bases and J by 3 bases, and 4 bases separated the two germline ends. Germline V CDR1 and CDR2: SGHDN, FVKESK. The CDR3 contains 12 residues. CDR3 amino acids: CASSQRDTEAFF. CDR3 sequence (DNA): TGTGCCAGCAGCCAAAGAGACACTGAAGCTTTCTTT.

The gene calls are TRBV28 and TRBJ1-2; D uncertain. The CDR3 is 15 residues long. Germline lookup yields CDR1 MDHEN and CDR2 SYDVKM. V lost 6 bases, J lost 2 bases, and 16 bases lay in between. In nucleotides, the CDR3 is TGTGCCAGCAGGGCCGGCGGATCGATGAACTATGGCTACACCTTC. This gives the protein CASRAGGSMNYGYTF.

In this sample, this clone turned up a few times. The chain uses TRBV7-9 and TRBJ1-1; no firm D call. Trimming left V 7 bases short and J 0 bases short, with 9 bases between. The length of the CDR3 is 13 residues. CDR1 and CDR2 (germline): SEHNR, FQNEAQ (reference sequence). This CDR3 is CASNLGLNTEAFF. CDR3 coding DNA: TGTGCCAGCAACCTGGGCTTGAACACTGAAGCTTTCTTT.

As for this clone: This specimen includes other DNA sequences encoding the same CDR3. V and J are TRBV28 and TRBJ2-2; no firm D call. The CDR3 consists of 13 residues. Germline values: CDR1 MDHEN, CDR2 SYDVKM. Trimming removed 2 bases from V and 5 bases from J, with 6 bases in between. The CDR3 sequence is CASSLVGTGELFF. CDR3 DNA: TGTGCCAGCAGTTTAGTAGGTACCGGGGAGCTGTTTTTT.

The chain joins TRBV19 to TRBJ2-3; 7 positions agree with TRBD2. The CDR3 loop spans 14 amino acids. CDR1 is LNHDA, CDR2 SQIVND, per germline (reference sequence). V shed 3 bases, J shed 6 bases, and the junction held 6 bases outside the gene matches. The CDR3 loop reads CASSILGGPDTQYF. The DNA for the CDR3 is TGTGCCAGTAGTATCTTGGGAGGGCCGGATACGCAGTATTTT.

The genes are TRBV5-1 and TRBJ2-1, with 8 bases aligning to TRBD2. Germline CDR1 is SGHRS and CDR2 is YFSETQ. Unmatched junction bases numbered 10, after V lost 4 bases and J lost 7 bases. The CDR3 contains 15 residues. The CDR3 is CASSALTGGRNEQFF. For the CDR3, the DNA is TGCGCCAGCAGCGCCCTAACGGGGGGGCGGAATGAGCAGTTCTTC.

The CDR3 region is CASSPGTKYEQYF. The CDR3 DNA sequence: TGTGCCAGCAGCCCCGGGACTAAATATGAGCAGTACTTC. The chain couples TRBV6-5 to TRBJ2-7; 7 nucleotides align to TRBD2. V was pared by 6 bases and J by 7 bases, with 9 bases of the junction left unmatched. Germline assignment: CDR1 MNHEY and CDR2 SVGAGI. The CDR3 contains 13 residues.

The rearrangement uses TRBV7-8 and TRBJ1-3; D is ambiguous. The V end was cut by 1 base, the J end by 1 base, with 8 bases between. The CDR3 totals 15 residues. Germline V gene lookup returns CDR1 SGHVS and CDR2 FQNEAQ. The CDR3 protein is CASSLGWESGNTIYF. The CDR3 DNA follows: TGTGCCAGCAGCTTAGGTTGGGAATCTGGAAACACCATATATTTT.

J is TRBJ2-3 and V is TRBV2; D is possibly TRBD2 (6 bases). The CDR3 runs 15 residues. V dropped 2 bases and J dropped 0 bases, with 9 bases sitting between them. Looked up from germline, CDR1 is SNHLY and CDR2 is FYNNEI. CDR3 residues: CASSETSSSTDTQYF. CDR3 bases: TGTGCCAGCAGTGAAACTAGCAGTAGCACAGATACGCAGTATTTT. The full variable domain, completed using reference TRBV2 and TRBJ2-3, is EPEVTQTPSHQVTQMGQEVILRCVPISNHLYFYWYRQILGQKVEFLVSFYNNEISEKSEIFDDQFSVERPDGSNFTLKIRSTKLEDSAMYFCASSETSSSTDTQYFGPGTRLTVL.

V and J are TRBV13 and TRBJ2-2, with 7 bases aligning to TRBD2. Germline CDR1 PRHDT, CDR2 FYEKMQ (reference sequence). With 5 bases clipped from V and 2 bases from J, the junction kept 5 bases outside the gene matches. This CDR3 has 15 residues. The DNA of the CDR3 is TGTGCCAGCAGCGCAGGGAGGGCCAACACCGGGGAGCTGTTTTTT. Translating it yields CASSAGRANTGELFF.

As DNA, the CDR3 is TGTGCCAGCAGCCTGGGGAATGGGGGGGTCCGTGCCCAGTACTTC. It specifies CASSLGNGGVRAQYF. The V call is TRBV7-2, the J call TRBJ2-5, with TRBD2 identical over 7 bases. J was trimmed by 9 bases and V by 5 bases; bases with no gene match: 15. Germline loops: CDR1 SGHTA, CDR2 FQGNSA. CDR3 size: 15 residues.

The chain uses TRBV11-2 and TRBJ1-2; D unresolved. Trimming cost V 2 bases and J 1 base, with 5 bases left between them. There are 13 residues in the CDR3. The V gene's germline CDR1 is SGHAT and CDR2 FQNNGV. The CDR3 loop is CASSLRSNYGYTF. In nucleotides, the CDR3 is TGTGCCAGCAGCTTAAGGAGTAACTATGGCTACACCTTC. Supplemented by reference TRBV11-2 and TRBJ1-2, the full variable domain reads EAGVAQSPRYKIIEKRQSVAFWCNPISGHATLYWYQQILGQGPKLLIQFQNNGVVDDSQLPKDRFSAERLKGVDSTLKIQPAKLEDSAVYLCASSLRSNYGYTFGSGTRLTVV.

This clone was counted once. The chain uses TRBV10-3 and TRBJ2-4, with 11 bases that match TRBD2. CDR3 size: 15 residues. The germline V gene has CDR1 ENHRY and CDR2 SYGVKD. V dropped 0 bases and J dropped 8; count of bases not matched to a gene: 3. Here the CDR3 reads CAISESIAGGYIQYF. In DNA, the CDR3 is TGTGCCATCAGTGAGTCGATAGCGGGAGGGTACATTCAGTACTTC.

This rearrangement joins TRBV19 to TRBJ1-2; D is uncertain. CDR1 is LNHDA, CDR2 SQIVND, per germline (reference sequence). Trimming took 1 base from V and 8 from J, leaving 14 bases between them. This CDR3 spans 14 amino acids. This CDR3 is CASSIGGGSGGYTF. Here the CDR3 DNA reads TGTGCCAGTAGTATAGGTGGCGGTAGCGGGGGCTACACCTTC.

V and J are TRBV9 and TRBJ2-1; D possibly matches TRBD1 or TRBD2 (5 bases each). V lost 4 bases and J 2 bases, leaving 13 bases between the germline ends. Germline V gene data show CDR1 as SGDLS and CDR2 as YYNGEE. The CDR3 is made up of 15 amino acids. CDR3 in DNA: TGTGCCAGCAGCCCCCGGGACCACCCCTACAATGAGCAGTTCTTC. Translation: CASSPRDHPYNEQFF.

This chain links TRBV6-1 with TRBJ2-3, with D hard to call. CDR1 is MNHNS, CDR2 SASEGT, per germline. V shed 8 bases and J shed 5 bases, with 14 bases lying between them. CDR3 size: 13 residues. Written as DNA, the CDR3 is TGTGCCAGCCCCCTGGTGCCTGGAGATACGCAGTATTTT. It translates to CASPLVPGDTQYF.

CDR3: CASSPNQGDLGETQYF. CDR3 nucleotides: TGTGCCAGCTCACCTAATCAGGGGGACTTGGGAGAGACCCAGTACTTC. V usage is TRBV18 and J usage is TRBJ2-5; D might be TRBD1 (7 bases). Trimming shortened V by 3 bases and J by 4 bases, and 18 bases separated the two germline ends. The CDR3 loop spans 16 amino acids. Per germline, CDR1 KGHSH and CDR2 LQKENI. Full variable domain (remainder filled in from reference TRBV18 and TRBJ2-5): NAGVMQNPRHLVRRRGQEARLRCSPMKGHSHVYWYRQLPEEGLKFMVYLQKENIIDESGMPKERFSAEFPKEGPSILRIQQVVRGDSAAYFCASSPNQGDLGETQYFGPGTRLLVL.

This sequence joins TRBV4-3 and TRBJ2-1, with 8 bases aligning to TRBD2. Germline V CDR1 and CDR2: LGHNA, YSLEER. Trimming removed 1 base from V and 10 bases from J; junction bases left unmatched: 12. The CDR3 sequence is 16 residues long. CDR3 in DNA: TGCGCCAGCAGCCAAGGAACCGGGACTAGTGGACAAGAGCAGTTCTTC. It yields the protein CASSQGTGTSGQEQFF.

This chain uses TRBV5-4 with TRBJ2-1, with 8 positions matching TRBD2. Germline CDR1 is SGHNT and CDR2 is YYREEE (reference sequence). Trimming removed 4 bases from V and 7 bases from J; junction bases left unmatched: 10. This CDR3 is built from 15 residues. CDR3 loop: CASSQRAGERNEQFF. For the CDR3, the DNA is TGTGCCAGCAGCCAAAGAGCGGGAGAAAGGAATGAGCAGTTCTTC.